One and the same sample provided the 32 T cell receptor beta chains below, sequenced in a study of T cells in Graves' hyperthyroidism and ophthalmopathy. Amplified TCR beta CDR3 regions derived from RNA transcripts. The study used the HTBI primer set for a first-round RT-PCR of the TCR CDR3. TCRdb processed the multiplex PCR reads anew with MiXCR; each CDR3 protein has one entry. The sample holds 500,000 or so distinct CDR3 sequences; 17% are singletons and the top ten take 15% to 20%. The specimen sequenced was blood. Source of these receptors: a woman younger than 30 with Graves' ophthalmopathy.

This clonotype was counted a few times. V gene TRBV4-3 combines with J gene TRBJ1-2; D possibly corresponds to TRBD1 (5 bases). V was shortened by 2 bases and J by 4 bases, with 14 bases between the two germline ends. The CDR3 extends over 15 amino acids. Germline CDR1 and CDR2: LGHNA and YSLEER. DNA for the CDR3: TGCGCCAGCAGCCAACAGGGCGGCGGACCCTATGGCTACACCTTC. Translation gives CASSQQGGGPYGYTF.

This clonotype was recorded a few times. V gene TRBV20-1 combines with J gene TRBJ1-1, with D uncertain. Per germline, CDR1 DFQATT and CDR2 SNEGSKA (reference sequence). With 0 bases removed from V and 0 bases from J, the gap between germline ends came to 5 bases. The CDR3 spans 13 residues. The CDR3 nucleotides are TGCAGTGCTAGAGATACGGTGAACACTGAAGCTTTCTTT. It is translated as CSARDTVNTEAFF.

This clonotype was seen only a few times. The CDR3 DNA follows: TGTGCCATCAGTGGTAGGTTAGCTAACTATGGCTACACCTTC. Its protein product is CAISGRLANYGYTF. V and J are TRBV5-8 and TRBJ1-2; the D is unclear. CDR3 length equals 14 residues. V was clipped by 9 bases and J by 0 bases, with 15 bases between them. Per the germline V gene, CDR1 is SGHTS and CDR2 is YDEGEE.

This clonotype was observed at least ten times. The rearrangement joins TRBV20-1 to TRBJ1-1; unclear D gene. V was pared by 0 bases and J by 1 base, with 3 bases between. Looked up from germline, CDR1 is DFQATT and CDR2 is SNEGSKA (reference sequence). The CDR3 spans 12 residues. CDR3 bases: TGCAGTGCTAGAGAACCGAACACTGAAGCTTTCTTT. It specifies CSAREPNTEAFF.

The J gene is TRBJ1-2, the V gene TRBV30; possibly TRBD1 for D (5 bases). Per germline, CDR1 GTSNPN and CDR2 SVGIG (reference sequence). This CDR3 comprises 12 residues. Between the trimmed V and J ends, which lost 5 bases and 0 bases, there was a span of 7 bases. Here the CDR3 DNA reads TGTGCCTGGGGGGGAGCTAACTATGGCTACACCTTC. It translates to CAWGGANYGYTF.

This clonotype was recorded many times. The chain recombines TRBV3-1 with TRBJ1-2; D gene uncertain. The CDR3 extends over 15 amino acids. CDR1 is LGHDT, CDR2 YNNKEL, per germline (reference sequence). V was clipped by 4 bases and J by 5 bases, with 17 bases between them. The CDR3 nucleotides are TGTGCCAGCAGCCCCGAGGACTGGTCCTTTTATGGCTACACCTTC. This sequence encodes CASSPEDWSFYGYTF.

This chain links TRBV9 with TRBJ2-1; the match to TRBD1 covers 10 bases. Trimming cost V 4 bases and J 6 bases; bases outside gene matches: 4. Germline V gene data show CDR1 as SGDLS and CDR2 as YYNGEE. The CDR3 sequence is 14 residues long. The CDR3 region has the DNA TGTGCCAGCAGCCCCGGGACAGGGGCCAATGAGCAGTTCTTC. Its translation is CASSPGTGANEQFF. Together with reference TRBV9 and TRBJ2-1, the CDR3 gives the full variable domain: DSGVTQTPKHLITATGQRVTLRCSPRSGDLSVYWYQQSLDQGLQFLIQYYNGEERAKGNILERFSAQQFPDLHSELNLSSLELGDSALYFCASSPGTGANEQFFGPGTRLTVL.

Many counts were recorded for this clonotype. CDR3 in amino acids: CASSPFVVVEQFF. CDR3 bases: TGTGCCAGCAGCCCGTTCGTAGTTGTTGAGCAGTTCTTC. The chain has TRBV11-2 and TRBJ2-1; D gene uncertain. The CDR3 runs 13 residues. Trimming took 5 bases from V and 9 from J, leaving 14 bases between them. Germline CDR1 is SGHAT and CDR2 is FQNNGV.

J is TRBJ1-2 and V is TRBV24-1, with 7 nucleotides matching TRBD1. The V gene's germline CDR1 is KGHDR and CDR2 SFDVKD. Trimming cost V 4 bases and J 8 bases; bases outside gene matches: 6. The CDR3 spans 13 residues. The CDR3 reads CATSERGLGGYTF. The CDR3 DNA sequence: TGTGCCACCAGTGAGAGGGGGCTTGGGGGCTACACCTTC.

The rearrangement links TRBV29-1 to TRBJ2-1; D is perhaps TRBD2 (5 bases). The CDR3 spans 16 residues. V lost 5 bases to trimming and J lost 5 bases, with 22 bases between them. Germline V gives CDR1 SQVTM, CDR2 ANQGSEA. The chain's CDR3 is CSVRYRRTQVHNEQFF. The CDR3 nucleotides are TGCAGCGTTAGATACCGAAGGACTCAGGTCCACAATGAGCAGTTCTTC.

The rearrangement uses TRBV7-9 and TRBJ2-1; possible D gene TRBD2, 6 bases. V shed 5 bases and J shed 1 base, with 12 bases lying between them. CDR3 length: 15 amino acids. CDR1 SEHNR and CDR2 FQNEAQ come from the germline V gene (reference sequence). DNA for the CDR3: TGTGCCAGCAGCCCCGTGGCGGGATCCTACAATGAGCAGTTCTTC. It codes for CASSPVAGSYNEQFF.

This clonotype was counted many times. This chain joins TRBV28 and TRBJ1-2, with unresolved D. CDR3 length equals 12 residues. Trimming shortened V by 5 bases and J by 5 bases, and 9 bases separated the two germline ends. Germline CDR1 MDHEN, CDR2 SYDVKM. The CDR3 is CASSDTSYGYTF. DNA of the CDR3: TGTGCCAGCAGTGATACGAGTTATGGCTACACCTTC.

The chain carries TRBV30 and TRBJ2-2, with D possibly being TRBD2 (7 bases). The CDR3 sequence is 17 residues long. V was pared by 0 bases and J by 5 bases, with 19 bases between. The germline V gene has CDR1 GTSNPN and CDR2 SVGIG (reference sequence). The CDR3 sequence: CAWSVLGGAVSTGELFF. CDR3 coding DNA: TGTGCCTGGAGTGTATTAGGGGGGGCGGTTTCGACCGGGGAGCTGTTTTTT.

This clonotype was recorded many times. The V call is TRBV27, the J call TRBJ1-1, with D uncertain. The V end was cut by 6 bases, the J end by 3 bases, with 11 bases between. Looked up from germline, CDR1 is MNHEY and CDR2 is SMNVEV (reference sequence). This CDR3 comprises 13 residues. The CDR3 sequence is CASSPGRYTEAFF. The CDR3 nucleotides are TGTGCCAGCAGCCCGGGGAGGTACACTGAAGCTTTCTTT.

This clonotype has at least ten counts. The chain links TRBV18 to TRBJ2-3; D remains unclear. The CDR3 runs to 16 residues. Trimming cost V 0 bases and J 2 bases, with 12 bases left between them. The germline gives CDR1 KGHSH, CDR2 LQKENI. CDR3 loop: CASSPPSYQYTDTQYF. CDR3 DNA sequence: TGTGCCAGCTCACCACCGAGTTACCAGTACACAGATACGCAGTATTTT.

This clonotype was observed many times. The rearrangement joins TRBV6-1 to TRBJ2-7, with D perhaps matching TRBD1 (5 bases). The ends were cut back, 8 bases at V and 3 bases at J, with 11 bases in the middle. Germline CDR1 MNHNS, CDR2 SASEGT. The CDR3 is made up of 12 amino acids. In nucleotides, the CDR3 is TGTGCCAGCGGTCGTCAGGGCTACGAGCAGTACTTC. Encoded protein: CASGRQGYEQYF.

Many counts were recorded for this clonotype. The chain uses TRBV20-1 and TRBJ1-1; TRBD1 might be the D (6 bases). The V gene's germline CDR1 is DFQATT and CDR2 SNEGSKA (reference sequence). The germline V and J ends were trimmed by 2 bases and 1 base, with 8 bases remaining between them. The CDR3 runs 13 residues. The CDR3 DNA follows: TGCAGTGCTAGAATGGGGGCGAACACTGAAGCTTTCTTT. Its protein product is CSARMGANTEAFF.

The chain employs TRBV9 and TRBJ1-2; D may be TRBD1 (6 bases). This CDR3 has 14 amino acids. From germline, CDR1 is SGDLS and CDR2 YYNGEE. Trimming cost V 3 bases and J 4 bases, with 13 bases left between them. The CDR3 spells CASSAAGGAYGYTF. CDR3 coding DNA: TGTGCCAGCAGCGCAGCCGGGGGGGCCTATGGCTACACCTTC. The full variable domain, in which reference TRBV9 and TRBJ1-2 provide the parts outside the CDR3, is DSGVTQTPKHLITATGQRVTLRCSPRSGDLSVYWYQQSLDQGLQFLIQYYNGEERAKGNILERFSAQQFPDLHSELNLSSLELGDSALYFCASSAAGGAYGYTFGSGTRLTVV.

This clonotype has a handful of counts. The chain links TRBV18 to TRBJ1-1, with TRBD1 as a possible D gene (5 bases). Germline CDR1 and CDR2: KGHSH and LQKENI. This CDR3 is built from 19 residues. V dropped 0 bases and J dropped 0 bases, with 20 bases sitting between them. The CDR3 nucleotides are TGTGCCAGCTCACCACCGTCCCGTGGAGGGGTGGGGATGAACACTGAAGCTTTCTTT. Its translation is CASSPPSRGGVGMNTEAFF.

This chain connects TRBV20-1 to TRBJ2-6; TRBD1 agrees at 7 bases. The junction had 9 bases not matched to a gene; V was cut back by 3 bases and J by 1 base. Germline V CDR1 and CDR2: DFQATT, SNEGSKA (reference sequence). The CDR3 length is 17 residues. DNA of the CDR3: TGCAGTGCTAGGAACAGGGGCGGAGAGTCTGGGGCCAACGTCCTGACTTTC. It codes for CSARNRGGESGANVLTF.

This clonotype was seen many times. The V gene is TRBV28, the J gene TRBJ2-7, with 11 bases aligning to TRBD2. CDR1 MDHEN and CDR2 SYDVKM come from the germline V gene. V was clipped by 5 bases and J by 0 bases; unmatched bases: 24. The CDR3 totals 22 residues. Here the CDR3 reads CASSNVRGSGLAGGMFSYEQYF. The CDR3, as DNA: TGTGCCAGCAGTAACGTCAGGGGATCGGGGCTAGCGGGAGGTATGTTCTCCTACGAGCAGTACTTC.

The sample holds many counts of this clonotype. The rearrangement uses TRBV28 and TRBJ2-4, with 7 bases identical to TRBD1. Germline V gene data show CDR1 as MDHEN and CDR2 as SYDVKM. With 1 base clipped from V and 5 bases from J, the junction kept 5 bases outside the gene matches. The CDR3 loop spans 15 amino acids. CDR3 coding DNA: TGTGCCAGCAGTTTATATCGCCAGGGGGAAAACATTCAGTACTTC. Amino acids: CASSLYRQGENIQYF.

This clonotype appeared many times. The rearrangement uses TRBV7-2 and TRBJ2-5; a possible D gene is TRBD2 (5 bases). The CDR3 has 15 residues. The V gene's germline CDR1 is SGHTA and CDR2 FQGNSA. Trimming left V 3 bases short and J 3 bases short, with 14 bases between. Written as DNA, the CDR3 is TGTGCCAGCAGCTTGGGTAGGACTCGCAAAGAGACCCAGTACTTC. It yields the protein CASSLGRTRKETQYF.

The V and J genes are TRBV6-5 and TRBJ2-5; 14 bases fit TRBD2. The germline CDR1 and CDR2 sequences are MNHEY and SVGAGI. This CDR3 is built from 18 residues. Trimming at V came to 0 bases and at J to 3 bases, leaving 6 bases not matched to a gene. CDR3 bases: TGTGCCAGCAGTTACTCGGGACTAGCGGGGGCAATTAAAGAGACCCAGTACTTC. Translated: CASSYSGLAGAIKETQYF.

This clonotype was detected ten times or more. V and J are TRBV3-1 and TRBJ1-2; no clear D gene. Trimming shortened V by 1 base and J by 7 bases, and 13 bases separated the two germline ends. CDR1 is LGHDT and CDR2 is YNNKEL in the germline V gene (reference sequence). This CDR3 has 14 amino acids. CDR3 nucleotide sequence: TGTGCCAGCAGCCAAGGCGGCCCCTTAAGTGGCTACACCTTC. Translation gives CASSQGGPLSGYTF.

This clonotype was detected many times. The chain joins TRBV6-2 or TRBV6-3 to TRBJ1-2, with 9 nucleotides matching TRBD1. The CDR3 contains 15 residues. CDR1 and CDR2 from the germline V gene are MNHEY and SVGEGT. J lost 10 bases, V lost 5 bases, and 14 bases had no gene match. The CDR3 reads CASSHTVPGQGAYTF. Written as DNA, the CDR3 is TGTGCCAGCAGTCACACGGTCCCGGGACAGGGTGCCTACACCTTC.

The table lists this clonotype with many counts. The V call is TRBV20-1, the J call TRBJ2-1, with 8 bases fitting TRBD2. CDR1 DFQATT and CDR2 SNEGSKA come from the germline V gene (reference sequence). Trimming took 3 bases from V and 4 from J; bases not matched to a gene: 5. The CDR3 spans 14 residues. The CDR3 DNA reads as TGCAGTGCTAGCTTCCTAGCGGGTTACAATGAGCAGTTCTTC. Amino acid sequence: CSASFLAGYNEQFF.

This clonotype has at least ten counts. V usage is TRBV20-1 and J usage is TRBJ2-7, with a possible D match to TRBD2 (5 bases). The CDR3 is 13 amino acids. Germline-derived CDR1 and CDR2 are DFQATT and SNEGSKA (reference sequence). The V end lost 3 bases, the J end lost 0 bases, and 9 bases lay between the germline ends. The DNA of the CDR3 is TGCAGTGCTAGTGATAGCGCCTCCTACGAGCAGTACTTC. Translated: CSASDSASYEQYF.

This clonotype was picked up many times. The chain is built from TRBV2 and TRBJ1-6; D unresolved. The germline CDR1 and CDR2 sequences are SNHLY and FYNNEI. Trimming left V 5 bases short and J 0 bases short, with 8 bases between. The CDR3 length is 15 residues. The DNA for the CDR3 is TGTGCCAGCAGTCCTGAGAGCTCCTATAATTCACCCCTCCACTTT. Encoded protein: CASSPESSYNSPLHF.

The table lists this clonotype with a few counts. J is TRBJ2-1 and V is TRBV20-1, with 8 bases lining up with TRBD1. The junction had 10 bases not matched to a gene; V was cut back by 1 base and J by 8 bases. The CDR3 loop spans 15 amino acids. CDR1 and CDR2 from the germline V gene are DFQATT and SNEGSKA (reference sequence). The CDR3 loop is CSARGRGQAFHEQFF. The CDR3 nucleotides are TGCAGTGCTAGAGGTCGGGGACAGGCTTTCCATGAGCAGTTCTTC.

The V call is TRBV4-3, the J call TRBJ2-7, with D unresolved. The CDR3 runs to 12 residues. V was pared by 1 base and J by 9 bases, with 10 bases between. Germline V gene sequence: CDR1 LGHNA, CDR2 YSLEER. As DNA, the CDR3 is TGCGCCAGCAGCCAAGTTAGAGACGGGCAGTACTTC. It specifies CASSQVRDGQYF.

The genes are TRBV7-6 and TRBJ2-3, with 10 bases identical to TRBD1. V lost 4 bases to trimming and J lost 3 bases; unmatched junction nucleotides: 10. The length of the CDR3 is 17 residues. CDR1 is SGHVS and CDR2 is FNYEAQ in the germline V gene. In DNA, the CDR3 is TGTGCCAGCAGCTCGCACCGGGACAGGGGTTCTACAGATACGCAGTATTTT. Its protein is CASSSHRDRGSTDTQYF.